This TCR beta chain appears in the sequencing data of a study of blood T cell repertoires in COVID-19. Looking at the study overall: From T cells, B-cell-depleted T cells, or PBMCs came the material, which was cDNA or gDNA.

The authors' processing: Amplification of reference gene primers provided the estimated nucleated cell counts. Method: immunoSEQ multiplex PCR; TCRdb's copy keeps in-frame clones and lacks some. The D gene and trimming were derived from the DNA, and the V and J assignments and clone size from that table. The repertoire holds 130,000 or so clones, under 85% seen once, with more than 15% in the top ten. Those enrolled, adults aged about 18 to 89 years, came from roughly 22 US areas. Two negative PCRs, clearance, or symptom resolution characterized the recovered Cohort 3 donors. This CDR3 is 18 amino acids long. Germline trimming cut 0 bases from V and 0 bases from J; bases unmatched to any gene: 6. CDR1 is KGHSH, CDR2 LQKENI, per germline.

The chain combines TRBV18 with TRBJ2-1; 9 bases align to TRBD2. The sequence derives from a man aged 25 to 45 who had recovered from COVID-19. The material sequenced was PBMCs or T cells enriched from blood (not recorded which). For the CDR3, the DNA is TGTGCCAGCTCACCACCGGGCGGTAGCGGGAGCTCCTACAATGAGCAGTTCTTC. Translation: CASSPPGGSGSSYNEQFF.